These 5 T cell receptor beta chains originate from one sample sequenced in a study of blood T cells in healthy people across ages. The authors ran a second PCR of about 6 to 11 cycles using a sample-barcoded 5' primer and a J-beta primer mix. TCRdb re-derived calls from the 5' RACE reads in MiXCR, one entry per CDR3 protein. The sample carries around 1,000,000 distinct CDR3 sequences, 20% to 25% recorded once. This sample was also put to use in a study of T cells of mothers and their children.

The source material was blood. The receptors were sampled from a girl aged 2 to 10 in good health.

This clonotype was picked up a small number of times. The rearrangement joins TRBV27 to TRBJ1-4; D perhaps matches TRBD1 (5 bases). This CDR3 is 14 amino acids long. The V gene's germline CDR1 is MNHEY and CDR2 SMNVEV (reference sequence). V lost 2 bases, J lost 8 bases, and 12 bases lay in between. The chain's CDR3 is CASSLRGLEEKLFF. The CDR3 DNA is TGTGCCAGCAGTTTAAGGGGTCTTGAGGAAAAACTGTTTTTT.

This clonotype has a handful of counts. This CDR3 is CASSPGDNIQYF. Here the CDR3 DNA reads TGTGCCAGCTCACCCGGAGACAACATTCAGTACTTC. The chain recombines TRBV18 with TRBJ2-4; no clear D gene. From germline, CDR1 is KGHSH and CDR2 LQKENI. This CDR3 spans 12 amino acids. Trimming stripped 3 bases from V and 7 bases from J, with 7 bases between.

This clonotype was seen ten or more times. V is TRBV4-3 and J is TRBJ2-7; D is perhaps TRBD2 (6 bases). The CDR3 is 14 residues long. Trimming took 1 base from V and 4 from J, leaving 11 bases between them. Per the germline V gene, CDR1 is LGHNA and CDR2 is YSLEER. The CDR3, as DNA: TGCGCCAGCAGCCAAGGAATAGGGAGGTACGAGCAGTACTTC. Protein product: CASSQGIGRYEQYF.

The chain uses TRBV5-5 and TRBJ2-5, with D possibly being TRBD2 (5 bases). The CDR3 length is 13 residues. Germline V gives CDR1 SGHKS, CDR2 YYEKEE (reference sequence). Trimming removed 4 bases from V and 3 bases from J, with 10 bases in between. The CDR3 loop reads CASSTDFEETQYF. The CDR3 DNA follows: TGTGCCAGCAGCACGGACTTCGAAGAGACCCAGTACTTC.

As DNA, the CDR3 is TGTGCCAGCAGTTTGTCGGGACGGAATGAAGAGCAGTTCTTC. This translates into CASSLSGRNEEQFF. The chain has TRBV27 and TRBJ2-1; tentatively, D is TRBD1 or TRBD2 (5 bases each). V was trimmed by 3 bases and J by 10 bases, leaving 16 bases between them. Germline CDR1 MNHEY, CDR2 SMNVEV (reference sequence). The CDR3 spans 14 residues.